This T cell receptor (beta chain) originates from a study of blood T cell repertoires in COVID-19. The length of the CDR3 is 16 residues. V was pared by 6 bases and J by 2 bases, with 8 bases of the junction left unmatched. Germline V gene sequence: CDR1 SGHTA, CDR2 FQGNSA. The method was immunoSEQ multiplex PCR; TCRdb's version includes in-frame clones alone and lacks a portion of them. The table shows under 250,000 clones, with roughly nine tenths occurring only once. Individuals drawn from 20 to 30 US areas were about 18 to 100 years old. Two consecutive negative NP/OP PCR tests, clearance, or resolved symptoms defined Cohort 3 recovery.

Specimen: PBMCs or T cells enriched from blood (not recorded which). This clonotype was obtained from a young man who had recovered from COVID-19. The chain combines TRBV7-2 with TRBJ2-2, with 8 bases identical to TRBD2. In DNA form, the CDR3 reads TGTGCCAGCAGTTTCGTAGCGGGAAGAAACACCGGGGAGCTGTTTTTT. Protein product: CASSFVAGRNTGELFF.